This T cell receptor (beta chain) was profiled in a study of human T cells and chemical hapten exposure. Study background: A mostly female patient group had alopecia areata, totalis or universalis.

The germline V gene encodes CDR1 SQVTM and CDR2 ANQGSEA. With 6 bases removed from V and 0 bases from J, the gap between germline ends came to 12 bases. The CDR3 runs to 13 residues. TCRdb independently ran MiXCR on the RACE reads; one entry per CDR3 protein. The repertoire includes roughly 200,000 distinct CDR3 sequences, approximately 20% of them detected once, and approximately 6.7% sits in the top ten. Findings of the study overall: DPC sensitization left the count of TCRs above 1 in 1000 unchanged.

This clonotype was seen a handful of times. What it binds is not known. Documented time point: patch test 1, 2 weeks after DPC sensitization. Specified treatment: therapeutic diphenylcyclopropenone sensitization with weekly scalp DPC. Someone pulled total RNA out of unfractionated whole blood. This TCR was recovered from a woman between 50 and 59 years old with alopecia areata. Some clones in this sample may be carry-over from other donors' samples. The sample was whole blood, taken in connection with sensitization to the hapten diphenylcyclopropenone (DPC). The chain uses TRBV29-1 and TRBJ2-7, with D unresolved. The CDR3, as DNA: TGCAGCGTCGGGCAGGCCCTCTCCTACGAGCAGTACTTC. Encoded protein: CSVGQALSYEQYF.